These T cell receptor beta chains were read from a single sample in a study of T cell clones after liver transplantation. The protocol was immunoSEQ multiplex PCR, while the TCRdb copy is restricted to in-frame clones and leaves out a portion. This table holds about 53,000 clones, approximately 88% found once. Sample: CD4+ T cells from blood, taken before liver transplant. The receptors derive from a human donor who received a liver transplant. Each CDR3 is given with its conserved first and last residue. The D gene is left open where the match is weak. Clone size, where shown, is once, few, many, or a class for clones that have expanded.

D gene: .; clone size: .; V gene: TRBV7-2; J gene: TRBJ2-7; CDR3 DNA: TGTGCCAGCAGCTTCGCGCAGGACTCCTACGAGCAGTACTTC; CDR3 protein: CASSFAQDSYEQYF
D gene: TRBD2; clone size: .; V gene: TRBV7-6; J gene: TRBJ2-5; CDR3 DNA: TGTGCCAGCAGCCGCGGACTAGCGGGGGGTTTTGGTGAGACCCAGTACTTC; CDR3 protein: CASSRGLAGGFGETQYF
D gene: .; clone size: .; V gene: TRBV5-6; J gene: TRBJ1-6; CDR3 DNA: TGTGCCAGCAGCTTGGGACAGCCCACGCCCCTCCACTTT; CDR3 protein: CASSLGQPTPLHF
D gene: .; clone size: .; V gene: TRBV9; J gene: TRBJ1-5; CDR3 DNA: TGTGCCAGCAGCGTAGGGTCAGGCGTCAATCAGCCCCAGCATTTT; CDR3 protein: CASSVGSGVNQPQHF
D gene: .; clone size: .; V gene: TRBV19; J gene: TRBJ2-2; CDR3 DNA: TGTGCCACCCAGTCAATCGAGCAGGGACGAACCGGGGAGCTGTTTTTT; CDR3 protein: CATQSIEQGRTGELFF
D gene: TRBD1; clone size: .; V gene: TRBV4-3; J gene: TRBJ2-1; CDR3 DNA: TGCGCCAGCAGCCAAGAGAGGACAGGGGGTTACAATGAGCAGTTCTTC; CDR3 protein: CASSQERTGGYNEQFF
D gene: TRBD2; clone size: .; V gene: TRBV5-1; J gene: TRBJ2-3; CDR3 DNA: TGCGCCAGCAGCTTGAGCGGGAGCTGGCCAGATACGCAGTATTTT; CDR3 protein: CASSLSGSWPDTQYF
D gene: TRBD1; clone size: few; V gene: TRBV19; J gene: TRBJ1-1; CDR3 DNA: TGTGCCAGTAGTACCCTGACAGGGGGCGCCCCCGAACCTAGAGCTTTCTTT; CDR3 protein: CASSTLTGGAPEPRAFF
D gene: .; clone size: .; V gene: TRBV9; J gene: TRBJ1-6; CDR3 DNA: TGTGCCAGCAGCGTAGAGAATTCACCCCTCCACTTT; CDR3 protein: CASSVENSPLHF
D gene: TRBD2; clone size: .; V gene: TRBV30; J gene: TRBJ2-3; CDR3 DNA: TGTGCCTGGAGGACTAGCGGCACAGATACGCAGTATTTT; CDR3 protein: CAWRTSGTDTQYF
D gene: .; clone size: .; V gene: TRBV6-6; J gene: TRBJ1-3; CDR3 DNA: TGTGCCAGCAGAAAGACAGACACTGGAAACACCATATATTTT; CDR3 protein: CASRKTDTGNTIYF
D gene: .; clone size: .; V gene: TRBV28; J gene: TRBJ1-1; CDR3 DNA: TGTGCCAGCAGTTTATTGGACACAGGGTCTCAGGAAGCTTTCTTT; CDR3 protein: CASSLLDTGSQEAFF
D gene: TRBD2; clone size: .; V gene: TRBV7-2; J gene: TRBJ2-1; CDR3 DNA: TGTGCCAGCAGCCTGGGGCTAGCGGGGGGGCGAGAGTTCTTC; CDR3 protein: CASSLGLAGGREFF
D gene: TRBD1; clone size: .; V gene: TRBV6-1; J gene: TRBJ2-3; CDR3 DNA: TGTGCCAGCAGTAAAGCGGACCCTGTAACATTGTGGGGACAGGGGGAGGGGCACACAGATACGCAGTATTTT; CDR3 protein: CASSKADPVTLWGQGEGHTDTQYF
D gene: .; clone size: .; V gene: TRBV5-6; J gene: TRBJ1-6; CDR3 DNA: TGTGCCAGCAGCCTCCGGGGAGGGGCAGGGATCTCCTATAATTCACCCCTCCACTTT; CDR3 protein: CASSLRGGAGISYNSPLHF
D gene: TRBD2; clone size: many; V gene: TRBV6-5; J gene: TRBJ2-5; CDR3 DNA: TGTGCCAGCAGAAGAGCGGGGGGCGAAGAGACCCAGTACTTC; CDR3 protein: CASRRAGGEETQYF
D gene: .; clone size: .; V gene: TRBV6-1; J gene: TRBJ2-1; CDR3 DNA: TGTGCCAGCATCCAGGGCCCCTACAATGAGCAGTTCTTC; CDR3 protein: CASIQGPYNEQFF
D gene: TRBD1; clone size: .; V gene: TRBV20-1; J gene: TRBJ2-7; CDR3 DNA: TGCAGTGCGAACGACAGGGACGAGCAGTACTTC; CDR3 protein: CSANDRDEQYF
D gene: TRBD1; clone size: .; V gene: TRBV7-8; J gene: TRBJ1-2; CDR3 DNA: TGTGCCAGCAGCCTAACCGGGACAGGGGGCTCAGGACGGCAGGGCTACACCTTC; CDR3 protein: CASSLTGTGGSGRQGYTF
D gene: .; clone size: .; V gene: TRBV18; J gene: TRBJ2-2; CDR3 DNA: TGTGCCAGCTCAGAACAGAGCACCGGGGAGCTGTTTTTT; CDR3 protein: CASSEQSTGELFF
D gene: .; clone size: .; V gene: TRBV5-1; J gene: TRBJ2-5; CDR3 DNA: TGCGCCAGCAGCTTGGCTAGAGCCGGTGTGGAGACCCAGTACTTC; CDR3 protein: CASSLARAGVETQYF
D gene: .; clone size: .; V gene: TRBV6-1; J gene: TRBJ2-2; CDR3 DNA: TGTGCCAGCACCGTAACTCTGAACACCGGGGAGCTGTTTTTT; CDR3 protein: CASTVTLNTGELFF
D gene: TRBD2; clone size: .; V gene: TRBV7-9; J gene: TRBJ2-5; CDR3 DNA: TGTGCCAGCACCCCGGGACTAGCAGTGTACCAAGAGACCCAGTACTTC; CDR3 protein: CASTPGLAVYQETQYF
D gene: .; clone size: .; V gene: TRBV6-5; J gene: TRBJ2-7; CDR3 DNA: TGTGCCAGCAGTTACGGGGCAGGGGGGGGAGAGCAGTACTTC; CDR3 protein: CASSYGAGGGEQYF
D gene: .; clone size: .; V gene: TRBV14; J gene: TRBJ1-5; CDR3 DNA: TGTGCCAGCAGCCTTGACACCAATCAGCCCCAGCATTTT; CDR3 protein: CASSLDTNQPQHF
D gene: TRBD2; clone size: .; V gene: TRBV10-3; J gene: TRBJ2-3; CDR3 DNA: TGTGCCATCAGTGACCTAGCGGGGAGCACAGATACGCAGTATTTT; CDR3 protein: CAISDLAGSTDTQYF
D gene: .; clone size: .; V gene: TRBV7-3; J gene: TRBJ1-5; CDR3 DNA: TGTGCCAGCAGCTTAATCTCGGGACAGCCCCAGCATTTT; CDR3 protein: CASSLISGQPQHF
D gene: TRBD1; clone size: .; V gene: TRBV7-2; J gene: TRBJ2-1; CDR3 DNA: TGTGCCAGCACCCTCAGCTATGACAGGGGGGTGAATGAGCAGTTCTTC; CDR3 protein: CASTLSYDRGVNEQFF
D gene: TRBD1; clone size: .; V gene: TRBV6-4; J gene: TRBJ2-2; CDR3 DNA: TGTGCCAGCAGTTCGGGACAGGGGTCCACCGGGGAGCTGTTTTTT; CDR3 protein: CASSSGQGSTGELFF
D gene: TRBD1; clone size: few; V gene: TRBV5-6; J gene: TRBJ2-3; CDR3 DNA: TGTGCCAGCAGCTCCGGGACAGGGCGTCGAGATACGCAGTATTTT; CDR3 protein: CASSSGTGRRDTQYF
D gene: TRBD1; clone size: .; V gene: TRBV6-5; J gene: TRBJ1-2; CDR3 DNA: TGTGCCAGTCGGACAGGGACTAACTATGGCTACACCTTC; CDR3 protein: CASRTGTNYGYTF
D gene: TRBD1; clone size: .; V gene: TRBV28; J gene: TRBJ2-3; CDR3 DNA: TGTGCCAGCATTCCGGGACAGGGGTTTTCAGATACGCAGTATTTT; CDR3 protein: CASIPGQGFSDTQYF
D gene: .; clone size: .; V gene: TRBV4-1; J gene: TRBJ1-2; CDR3 DNA: TGCGCCAGCAGCAGGGAACCGGGAAACTATGGCTACACCTTC; CDR3 protein: CASSREPGNYGYTF
D gene: TRBD1; clone size: .; V gene: TRBV7-9; J gene: TRBJ2-1; CDR3 DNA: TGTGCCAGCAGCCCAGGGGGACCGACCAATGAGCAGTTCTTC; CDR3 protein: CASSPGGPTNEQFF
D gene: TRBD2; clone size: medium-sized; V gene: TRBV28; J gene: TRBJ2-2; CDR3 DNA: TGTGCCAGCATACGGCTAGCGGGAGGTAGTGGCGGGGAGCTGTTTTTT; CDR3 protein: CASIRLAGGSGGELFF
D gene: TRBD1; clone size: .; V gene: TRBV18; J gene: TRBJ1-3; CDR3 DNA: TGTGCCAGCTCACCGGCCGGGACAGGGTTTGGAAACACCATATATTTT; CDR3 protein: CASSPAGTGFGNTIYF
D gene: .; clone size: .; V gene: TRBV6-6; J gene: TRBJ1-5; CDR3 DNA: TGTGCCAGCAGTTACGGGGGGGGCAATCAGCCCCAGCATTTT; CDR3 protein: CASSYGGGNQPQHF
D gene: TRBD2; clone size: few; V gene: TRBV7-2; J gene: TRBJ2-7; CDR3 DNA: TGTGCCAGCAGCTTAGGAGGAAGACTAGCGGGCTACGAGCAGTACTTC; CDR3 protein: CASSLGGRLAGYEQYF
D gene: .; clone size: .; V gene: TRBV6-5; J gene: TRBJ2-2; CDR3 DNA: TGTGCCAGCAGTCCCGGCGTAGTTAGTACCGGGGAGCTGTTTTTT; CDR3 protein: CASSPGVVSTGELFF
D gene: .; clone size: once; V gene: TRBV5-1; J gene: TRBJ2-5; CDR3 DNA: TGCGCCAGCAGCTTGGGCCTGCAAGAGACCCAGTACTTC; CDR3 protein: CASSLGLQETQYF
D gene: .; clone size: .; V gene: TRBV7-9; J gene: TRBJ2-3; CDR3 DNA: TGTGCCAGCAGCCTAACGGCTGATACGCAGTATTTT; CDR3 protein: CASSLTADTQYF
D gene: TRBD2; clone size: .; V gene: TRBV7-2; J gene: TRBJ2-3; CDR3 DNA: TGTGCCAGCAGCTTAGGAGTTAAGCGGGACACAGATACGCAGTATTTT; CDR3 protein: CASSLGVKRDTDTQYF
D gene: .; clone size: .; V gene: TRBV5-4; J gene: TRBJ2-3; CDR3 DNA: TGTGCCAGCAGCGGATACACAGATACGCAGTATTTT; CDR3 protein: CASSGYTDTQYF
D gene: .; clone size: few; V gene: TRBV4-3; J gene: TRBJ2-5; CDR3 DNA: TGCGCCAGCAGCCGGGTTTTCGGGGGTGCACAAGAGACCCAGTACTTC; CDR3 protein: CASSRVFGGAQETQYF
D gene: TRBD1; clone size: .; V gene: TRBV18; J gene: TRBJ2-7; CDR3 DNA: TGTGCCAGCTCACCCCGACAGGGGGGCTACGAGCAGTACTTC; CDR3 protein: CASSPRQGGYEQYF
D gene: .; clone size: .; V gene: TRBV7-8; J gene: TRBJ2-4; CDR3 DNA: TGTGCCAGCAGCTCGCAGAGGGCCGGAGACATTCAGTACTTC; CDR3 protein: CASSSQRAGDIQYF
D gene: TRBD2; clone size: few; V gene: TRBV9; J gene: TRBJ2-1; CDR3 DNA: TGTGCCAGCAGCTTCTCCCCCAGCGGGGGGGTCTACAATGAGCAGTTCTTC; CDR3 protein: CASSFSPSGGVYNEQFF
D gene: .; clone size: .; V gene: TRBV5-1; J gene: TRBJ1-1; CDR3 DNA: TGCGCCAGCAGCTTGGATTTGAACACTGAAGCTTTCTTT; CDR3 protein: CASSLDLNTEAFF
D gene: .; clone size: .; V gene: TRBV21-1; J gene: TRBJ2-7; CDR3 DNA: TGTGCCACCAAGGACAGGGGTCACGAGCAGTACTTC; CDR3 protein: CATKDRGHEQYF
D gene: TRBD1; clone size: .; V gene: TRBV19; J gene: TRBJ2-6; CDR3 DNA: TGTGCCAGTAGTGCGACAGGGGCCGGGGCCAACGTCCTGACTTTC; CDR3 protein: CASSATGAGANVLTF
D gene: .; clone size: .; V gene: TRBV7-9; J gene: TRBJ2-7; CDR3 DNA: TGTGCCAGCAGCGTACAGGTTGGCTACGAGCAGTACTTC; CDR3 protein: CASSVQVGYEQYF
D gene: .; clone size: .; V gene: TRBV12-5; J gene: TRBJ2-1; CDR3 DNA: TGTGCTAGTGGTTACGGACTGAACAATGAGCAGTTCTTC; CDR3 protein: CASGYGLNNEQFF
D gene: .; clone size: .; V gene: TRBV5-4; J gene: TRBJ2-5; CDR3 DNA: TGTGCCAGCAGCTTGACCGGGCCGGGAGAGACCCAGTACTTC; CDR3 protein: CASSLTGPGETQYF